The subject of this entry is one TCR beta chain. Its matching antigen is unknown. The entry originates in a study of T cells after posttransplantation cyclophosphamide. Findings of the study overall: Blood and skin or GI T cell repertoires showed limited TRB overlap.

Data came from immunoSEQ multiplex PCR; TCRdb stores just in-frame clones and leaves some out. The sample records some 9,000 clones, 70% to 90% being singletons. Treatment was busulfan-fludarabine conditioning, a marrow graft, and cyclophosphamide on days +3 and +4. The germline CDR1 and CDR2 sequences are KGHSH and LQKENI. The CDR3 runs to 14 residues. The V and J ends lost 6 bases and 6 bases respectively, with 18 bases between them. The J gene is TRBJ2-7, the V gene TRBV18, with D possibly matching TRBD1 (6 bases). The receptor comes from a female patient aged 35 to 55 who received an allogeneic stem cell transplant from an unrelated donor, was CMV-positive, and had no GVHD. Some T cells may trace back to the graft donor. The sequences come from PBMCs, collected after allogeneic stem cell transplant with posttransplant cyclophosphamide. The DNA for the CDR3 is TGTGCCAGCTCCTCTGGGGGACAACAGCCCGAGCAGTACTTC. Translation: CASSSGGQQPEQYF.